This T cell receptor (beta chain) was captured in a study of beta chain features in type 1 diabetes. Whole-study context: The number of sorted cells examined across all samples was 107,917,701.

V gave up 4 bases and J gave up 3 bases, with 10 bases separating them. The CDR3 length is 13 residues. The germline CDR1 and CDR2 sequences are SGHTA and FQGNSA. A few counts support this clone. The antigen remains undetermined. Since all of the isolated RNA was reverse transcribed, expressed TCRB transcripts were what got sequenced. Here immunoSEQ multiplex PCR was the method, and the copy in TCRdb shows in-frame clones only, minus some. This table holds 85,000 to 110,000 clones, 28% found once. Overall study results and limits: For patients and controls alike, PCR might favor shorter templates to the same degree. A greater similarity of naive, central memory and Treg TCRB repertoires was seen among patients than among healthy donors. cDNA-based reads could over-represent cells with high TCR expression. All four CD4+ subsets from Type 1 diabetes patients carried moderately but significantly shorter TCRB CDR3s.

This sequence was found in a woman aged 18-29 years with type 1 diabetes. The specimen was central memory CD4+ T cells from blood. The chain couples TRBV7-2 to TRBJ2-7; TRBD2 might be the D (5 bases). The CDR3 protein is CASSSRGYYEQYV. CDR3 DNA sequence: TGTGCCAGCAGCTCCCGCGGGTACTACGAGCAGTACGTC.